The next 3 T cell receptor beta chains were all read from a single sample in a study of Ad26.COV2.S vaccination and SARS-CoV-2 variants. Treatment here: 15 to 20 received Ad26.COV2.S at low or high dose, single or two shots; several received placebo; per-sample allocation not given. Sampling happened 63 days after the first vaccine or placebo injection. The repertoire was sequenced with immunoSEQ multiplex PCR; TCRdb's copy has only in-frame clones and lacks some. The sample records about 470,000 clones, less than 95% being singletons. The sequenced sample was peripheral blood, obtained in a trial of Ad26.COV2.S vaccine versus placebo. The receptors were sampled from a person between 18 and 59 years old who received the Ad26.COV2.S COVID-19 vaccine or a placebo.

Of note for this clone: Within the sample, other DNA sequences also encode this same CDR3. CDR3 DNA: TGTGCCAGCAGCTTAGAGTCCTACGAGCAGTACTTC. It is translated as CASSLESYEQYF. The chain recombines TRBV7-9 with TRBJ2-7; no firm D call. CDR3 length: 12 amino acids. Germline V gene lookup returns CDR1 SEHNR and CDR2 FQNEAQ (reference sequence). The V end was cut by 1 base, the J end by 1 base, with 2 bases between.

This clone was recorded once. The chain links TRBV5-1 to TRBJ2-6; tentatively, D is TRBD1 (6 bases). The V gene lost 3 bases and the J gene lost 0 bases, with 10 bases spanning the gap. This CDR3 is 16 amino acids long. The V gene's germline CDR1 is SGHRS and CDR2 YFSETQ. The CDR3 here is CASSSDRGSGANVLTF. The CDR3 nucleotides are TGCGCCAGCAGCTCGGACAGAGGCTCTGGGGCCAACGTCCTGACTTTC.

The rearrangement joins TRBV18 to TRBJ1-1; no reliable D call. Trimming shortened V by 3 bases and J by 0 bases, and 11 bases separated the two germline ends. This CDR3 contains 15 residues. Per the germline V gene, CDR1 is KGHSH and CDR2 is LQKENI. The CDR3 region has the DNA TGTGCCAGCTCACCGGGGAGAGCGGTGAACACTGAAGCTTTCTTT. It translates to CASSPGRAVNTEAFF.